A selection of T cell receptor beta chains follows, all from one sample in a study of technical replicates of blood from a few donors. Sequenced by immunoSEQ multiplex PCR; TCRdb stores in-frame clones only, minus some. The table includes under 95,000 clones, about 90% detected once. The sequencing input was T cells isolated from PBMCs. The receptors were gathered from a human donor in good health. CDR3s include the opening cysteine and the closing phenylalanine or tryptophan. A D gene is named only where the DNA matches it firmly. A clone size is listed for some rows: how often the clone was seen (once, few, many), or a class if it is expanded.

d_gene: TRBD1
v_gene: TRBV11-1
j_gene: TRBJ2-5
abundance: once
CDR3nt: TGTGCCAGCAGCTTAGACGGGACAGGGGAAGAGACCCAGTACTTC
CDR3aa: CASSLDGTGEETQYF

d_gene: -
v_gene: TRBV11-2
j_gene: TRBJ2-2
abundance: -
CDR3nt: TGTGCCAGCAGCTTCCAGCGGGTGAACACCGGGGAGCTGTTTTTT
CDR3aa: CASSFQRVNTGELFF

d_gene: -
v_gene: TRBV28
j_gene: TRBJ1-4
abundance: -
CDR3nt: TGTGCCAGCAGTCCTGCGTTGGCAGGCGAAAAACTGTTTTTT
CDR3aa: CASSPALAGEKLFF

d_gene: -
v_gene: TRBV7-9
j_gene: TRBJ2-3
abundance: -
CDR3nt: TGTGCCAGCAGCGCCCGGGAGATCATCGGAGATACGCAGTATTTT
CDR3aa: CASSAREIIGDTQYF

d_gene: -
v_gene: TRBV6-5
j_gene: TRBJ1-1
abundance: -
CDR3nt: TGTGCCAGCAGCCCCCCCGGGGGTAACACTGAAGCTTTCTTT
CDR3aa: CASSPPGGNTEAFF

d_gene: -
v_gene: TRBV30
j_gene: TRBJ2-5
abundance: -
CDR3nt: TGTGCCTGGACTTCCCCGGGCCGGGACAAAGAGACCCAGTACTTC
CDR3aa: CAWTSPGRDKETQYF

d_gene: TRBD2
v_gene: TRBV6-1
j_gene: TRBJ2-7
abundance: -
CDR3nt: TGTGCCGGGGGAGGAGGGCGGGAGGGCTACGAGCAGTACTTC
CDR3aa: CAGGGGREGYEQYF

d_gene: -
v_gene: TRBV30
j_gene: TRBJ2-6
abundance: -
CDR3nt: TGTGCCTGGAGACCAGGAGGGGCCAACGTCCTGACTTTC
CDR3aa: CAWRPGGANVLTF

d_gene: -
v_gene: TRBV4-3
j_gene: TRBJ1-1
abundance: -
CDR3nt: TGCGCCAGCAGCTTACGTTTATACACGAACAGGGAGACGGACACTGAAGCTTTCTTT
CDR3aa: CASSLRLYTNRETDTEAFF

d_gene: -
v_gene: TRBV10-3
j_gene: TRBJ2-7
abundance: few
CDR3nt: TGTGCCATCAGTGAGATGGAGGGAAGAAGGGCCTACGAGCAGTACTTC
CDR3aa: CAISEMEGRRAYEQYF

d_gene: -
v_gene: TRBV11-2
j_gene: TRBJ2-7
abundance: -
CDR3nt: TGTGCCAGCAGCTTAGGTGCTACCTACGAGCAGTACTTC
CDR3aa: CASSLGATYEQYF

d_gene: TRBD2
v_gene: TRBV19
j_gene: TRBJ2-1
abundance: -
CDR3nt: TGTGCCAGTAGTGAGGCGGGACTAGCGGGAGGGCCCCACAATGAGCAGTTCTTC
CDR3aa: CASSEAGLAGGPHNEQFF

d_gene: -
v_gene: TRBV4-1
j_gene: TRBJ2-1
abundance: -
CDR3nt: TGCGCCAGCAGCCAAGAGGTTAAGCGGCCGCAGTTCTTC
CDR3aa: CASSQEVKRPQFF

d_gene: TRBD1
v_gene: TRBV15
j_gene: TRBJ2-5
abundance: -
CDR3nt: TGTGCCACCTCTCTATTTAGGGGGCAGGAGACCCAGTACTTC
CDR3aa: CATSLFRGQETQYF

d_gene: -
v_gene: TRBV6-5
j_gene: TRBJ2-7
abundance: -
CDR3nt: TGTGCCAGCAGTTACTCGCTGACACCCTCCTACGAGCAGTACTTC
CDR3aa: CASSYSLTPSYEQYF

d_gene: -
v_gene: TRBV6-5
j_gene: TRBJ2-7
abundance: few
CDR3nt: TGTGCCAGCAGCCCCATATCGACAGTCTACGAGCAGTACTTC
CDR3aa: CASSPISTVYEQYF

d_gene: -
v_gene: TRBV28
j_gene: TRBJ1-1
abundance: -
CDR3nt: TGTGCCAGCAGTCCAGGACCGGGCGGAGGAATGAACACTGAAGCTTTCTTT
CDR3aa: CASSPGPGGGMNTEAFF

d_gene: -
v_gene: TRBV11-3
j_gene: TRBJ1-1
abundance: -
CDR3nt: TGTGCCAGCAGCACGCGGACAGCGAACACTGAAGCTTTCTTT
CDR3aa: CASSTRTANTEAFF

d_gene: -
v_gene: TRBV9
j_gene: TRBJ2-7
abundance: -
CDR3nt: TGTGCCAGCAGCGTAGGGACACTAAACGAGCAGTACTTC
CDR3aa: CASSVGTLNEQYF

d_gene: TRBD1
v_gene: TRBV6-5
j_gene: TRBJ2-7
abundance: -
CDR3nt: TGTGCCAGCACGAGGGACAGGGGCTCCTACGAGCAGTACTTC
CDR3aa: CASTRDRGSYEQYF

d_gene: -
v_gene: TRBV6-1
j_gene: TRBJ2-7
abundance: -
CDR3nt: TGTGCCAGCAGTTATACCGGGCAGGGTGACGAGCAGTACTTC
CDR3aa: CASSYTGQGDEQYF

d_gene: -
v_gene: TRBV18
j_gene: TRBJ2-5
abundance: -
CDR3nt: TGTGCCAGCTCACCATCGGGGTACCAAGAGACCCAGTACTTC
CDR3aa: CASSPSGYQETQYF

d_gene: -
v_gene: TRBV19
j_gene: TRBJ2-7
abundance: -
CDR3nt: TGTGCCAGTAGTATAGCACAGGGATCAAGCTACGAGCAGTACTTC
CDR3aa: CASSIAQGSSYEQYF

d_gene: -
v_gene: TRBV5-1
j_gene: TRBJ1-1
abundance: -
CDR3nt: TGCGCCAGCAGAACCCTGACAGGAGCCACTGAAGCTTTCTTT
CDR3aa: CASRTLTGATEAFF

d_gene: -
v_gene: TRBV4-1
j_gene: TRBJ2-3
abundance: once
CDR3nt: TGCGCCAGCAGCCAAGGGTTATCCGTAGCTAGCACAGATACGCAGTATTTT
CDR3aa: CASSQGLSVASTDTQYF

d_gene: -
v_gene: TRBV6-1
j_gene: TRBJ2-3
abundance: -
CDR3nt: TGTGCCAGCAGTGAATGGGAGTTGTCAATGACAGATACGCAGTATTTT
CDR3aa: CASSEWELSMTDTQYF

d_gene: TRBD1
v_gene: TRBV19
j_gene: TRBJ1-1
abundance: -
CDR3nt: TGTGCCAGTAGGGACAGGGTGAACACTGAAGCTTTCTTT
CDR3aa: CASRDRVNTEAFF

d_gene: -
v_gene: TRBV30
j_gene: TRBJ2-1
abundance: -
CDR3nt: TGTGCCTGCAAGGGACTTGGTGAGCAGTTCTTC
CDR3aa: CACKGLGEQFF

d_gene: -
v_gene: TRBV6-5
j_gene: TRBJ1-1
abundance: -
CDR3nt: TGTGCCAGCAGTTTTCAGGGGAACACTGAAGCTTTCTTT
CDR3aa: CASSFQGNTEAFF

d_gene: TRBD1
v_gene: TRBV6-1
j_gene: TRBJ1-2
abundance: -
CDR3nt: TGTGCCAGCAGTGAACGGGACAGGATGATGGGCTACACCTTC
CDR3aa: CASSERDRMMGYTF

d_gene: -
v_gene: TRBV7-3
j_gene: TRBJ1-1
abundance: -
CDR3nt: TGTGCCAGCAGCTTACAGGGCATAAACACTGAAGCTTTCTTT
CDR3aa: CASSLQGINTEAFF

d_gene: -
v_gene: TRBV6-5
j_gene: TRBJ1-1
abundance: -
CDR3nt: TGTGCCAGCAGTTACTGGGAGTGGTCTGAAGCTTTCTTT
CDR3aa: CASSYWEWSEAFF

d_gene: -
v_gene: TRBV4-1
j_gene: TRBJ1-3
abundance: -
CDR3nt: TGCGCCAGCAGCCAACCCGGGGGTTCTGGAAACACCATATATTTT
CDR3aa: CASSQPGGSGNTIYF

d_gene: TRBD1
v_gene: TRBV6-5
j_gene: TRBJ1-1
abundance: -
CDR3nt: TGTGCCAGCAGTTATGACCCACGACAGGGCGAAGCTTTCTTT
CDR3aa: CASSYDPRQGEAFF

d_gene: TRBD2
v_gene: TRBV6-1
j_gene: TRBJ2-1
abundance: once
CDR3nt: TGTGCCAGCAGTGAATTAGCGGGAGACCTCTACAATGAGCAGTTCTTC
CDR3aa: CASSELAGDLYNEQFF

d_gene: -
v_gene: TRBV9
j_gene: TRBJ2-7
abundance: -
CDR3nt: TGTGCCAGCAGCCGTGGGAGGTCCAGGGAAGAGCAGTACTTC
CDR3aa: CASSRGRSREEQYF

d_gene: TRBD1
v_gene: TRBV7-9
j_gene: TRBJ1-1
abundance: -
CDR3nt: TGTGCCAGCAGCGGACAGGGAGATGCCACTGAAGCTTTCTTT
CDR3aa: CASSGQGDATEAFF

d_gene: TRBD1
v_gene: TRBV6-1
j_gene: TRBJ1-5
abundance: -
CDR3nt: TGTGCCAGCGGGACAGGAGAAAATCAGCCCCAGCATTTT
CDR3aa: CASGTGENQPQHF

d_gene: -
v_gene: TRBV28
j_gene: TRBJ2-1
abundance: -
CDR3nt: TGTGCCAGCAGAACTAGCTCGGGCAATGAGCAGTTCTTC
CDR3aa: CASRTSSGNEQFF